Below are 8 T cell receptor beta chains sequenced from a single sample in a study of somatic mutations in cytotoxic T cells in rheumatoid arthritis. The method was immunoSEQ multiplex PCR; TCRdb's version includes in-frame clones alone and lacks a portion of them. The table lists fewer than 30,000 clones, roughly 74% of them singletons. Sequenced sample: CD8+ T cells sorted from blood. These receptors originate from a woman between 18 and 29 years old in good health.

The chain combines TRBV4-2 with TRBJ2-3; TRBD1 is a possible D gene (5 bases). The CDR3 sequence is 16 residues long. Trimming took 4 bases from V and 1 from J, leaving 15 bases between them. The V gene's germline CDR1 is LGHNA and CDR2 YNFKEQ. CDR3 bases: TGTGCCAGCAGCCCCCCCGACAGTGCGGGCACAGATACGCAGTATTTT. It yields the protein CASSPPDSAGTDTQYF.

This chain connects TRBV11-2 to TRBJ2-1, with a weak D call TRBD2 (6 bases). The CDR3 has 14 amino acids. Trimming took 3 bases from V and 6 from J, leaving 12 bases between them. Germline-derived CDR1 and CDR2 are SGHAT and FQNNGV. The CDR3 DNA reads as TGTGCCAGCAGCTTCTTTAGCGGAGGCAATGAGCAGTTCTTC. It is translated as CASSFFSGGNEQFF.

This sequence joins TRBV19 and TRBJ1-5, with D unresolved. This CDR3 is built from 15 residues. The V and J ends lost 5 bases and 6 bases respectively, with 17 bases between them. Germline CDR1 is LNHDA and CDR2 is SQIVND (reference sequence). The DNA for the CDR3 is TGTGCCAGTAGTGGATGGACGGAGAGAAGTCAGCCCCAGCATTTT. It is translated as CASSGWTERSQPQHF.

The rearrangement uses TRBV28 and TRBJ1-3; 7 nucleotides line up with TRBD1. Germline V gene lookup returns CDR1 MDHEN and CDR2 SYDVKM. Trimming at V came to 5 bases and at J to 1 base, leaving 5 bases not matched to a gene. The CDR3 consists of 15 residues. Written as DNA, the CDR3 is TGTGCCAGCAGTCCCGACAGGGAATCTGGAAACACCATATATTTT. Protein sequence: CASSPDRESGNTIYF.

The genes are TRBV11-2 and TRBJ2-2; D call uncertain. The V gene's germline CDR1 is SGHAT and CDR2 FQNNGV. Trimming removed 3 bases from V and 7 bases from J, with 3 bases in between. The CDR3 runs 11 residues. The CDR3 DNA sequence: TGTGCCAGCAGCTTTATCGGGGAGCTGTTTTTT. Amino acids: CASSFIGELFF. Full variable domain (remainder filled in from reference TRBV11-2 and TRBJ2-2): EAGVAQSPRYKIIEKRQSVAFWCNPISGHATLYWYQQILGQGPKLLIQFQNNGVVDDSQLPKDRFSAERLKGVDSTLKIQPAKLEDSAVYLCASSFIGELFFGEGSRLTVL.

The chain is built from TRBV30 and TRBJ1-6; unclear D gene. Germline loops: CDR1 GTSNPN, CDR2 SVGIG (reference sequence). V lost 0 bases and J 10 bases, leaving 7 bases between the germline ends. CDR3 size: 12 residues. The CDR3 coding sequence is TGTGCCTGGAGTGTAGGGCCCTCACCCCTCCACTTT. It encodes CAWSVGPSPLHF.

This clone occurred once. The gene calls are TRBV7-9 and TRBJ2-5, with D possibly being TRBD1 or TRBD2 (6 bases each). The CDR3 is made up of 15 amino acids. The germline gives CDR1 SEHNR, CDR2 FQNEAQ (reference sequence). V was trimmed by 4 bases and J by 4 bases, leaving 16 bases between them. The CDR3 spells CASSYPGGRGETQYF. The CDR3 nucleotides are TGTGCCAGCAGCTACCCCGGGGGCCGGGGAGAGACCCAGTACTTC. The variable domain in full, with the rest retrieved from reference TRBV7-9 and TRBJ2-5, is DTGVSQNPRHKITKRGQNVTFRCDPISEHNRLYWYRQTLGQGPEFLTYFQNEAQLEKSRLLSDRFSAERPKGSFSTLEIQRTEQGDSAMYLCASSYPGGRGETQYFGPGTRLLVL.

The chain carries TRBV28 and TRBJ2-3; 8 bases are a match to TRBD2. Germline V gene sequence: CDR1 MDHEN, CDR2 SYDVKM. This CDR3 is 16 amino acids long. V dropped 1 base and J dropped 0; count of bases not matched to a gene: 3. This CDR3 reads CASSLSSGPSTDTQYF. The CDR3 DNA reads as TGTGCCAGCAGTTTATCTAGCGGGCCCAGCACAGATACGCAGTATTTT. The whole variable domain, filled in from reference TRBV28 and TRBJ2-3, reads DVKVTQSSRYLVKRTGEKVFLECVQDMDHENMFWYRQDPGLGLRLIYFSYDVKMKEKGDIPEGYSVSREKKERFSLILESASTNQTSMYLCASSLSSGPSTDTQYFGPGTRLTVL.